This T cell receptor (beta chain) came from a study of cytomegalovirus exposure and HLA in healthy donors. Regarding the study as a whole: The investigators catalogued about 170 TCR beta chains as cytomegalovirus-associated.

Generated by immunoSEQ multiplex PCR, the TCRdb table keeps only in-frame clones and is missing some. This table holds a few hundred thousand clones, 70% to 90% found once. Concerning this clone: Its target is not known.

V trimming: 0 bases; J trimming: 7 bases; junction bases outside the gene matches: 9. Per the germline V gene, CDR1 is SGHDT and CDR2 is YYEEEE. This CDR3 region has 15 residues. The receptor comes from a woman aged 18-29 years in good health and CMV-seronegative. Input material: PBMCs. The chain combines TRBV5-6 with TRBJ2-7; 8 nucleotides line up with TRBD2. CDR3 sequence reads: CASSLEISGKREQYF. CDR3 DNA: TGTGCCAGCAGCTTGGAGATTAGCGGGAAAAGGGAGCAGTACTTC.